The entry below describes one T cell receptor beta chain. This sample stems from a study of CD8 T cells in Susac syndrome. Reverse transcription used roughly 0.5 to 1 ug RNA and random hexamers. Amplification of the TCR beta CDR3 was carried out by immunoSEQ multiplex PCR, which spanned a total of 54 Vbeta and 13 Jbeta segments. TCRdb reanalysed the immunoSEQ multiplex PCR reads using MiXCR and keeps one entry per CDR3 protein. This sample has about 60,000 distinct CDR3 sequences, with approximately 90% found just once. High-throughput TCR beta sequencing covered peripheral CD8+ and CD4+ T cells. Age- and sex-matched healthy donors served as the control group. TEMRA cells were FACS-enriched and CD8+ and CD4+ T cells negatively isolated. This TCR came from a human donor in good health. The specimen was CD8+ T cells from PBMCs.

CDR3 sequence (DNA): TGTGCCAGCAGCCAAGGACAGGGGAAAGGCTACACCTTC. As protein: CASSQGQGKGYTF. The chain is built from TRBV3-1 and TRBJ1-2; 8 bases align to TRBD1. Trimming cost V 1 base and J 8 bases; bases outside gene matches: 3. The germline CDR1 and CDR2 sequences are LGHDT and YNNKEL (reference sequence). This CDR3 comprises 13 residues.